The clone carrying this T cell receptor (beta chain) has a handful of counts. Blood samples were obtained at baseline, cycle 4 day 1, and cycle 7 day 1. This specimen comes from a study of OX40 agonist ivuxolimab in advanced cancers. Whole-study context: The treatment was a fully human IgG2 OX40 agonist, ivuxolimab. Intravenous ivuxolimab at 0.01 to 10 mg/kg was given to patients every 2 weeks. There were three patients with partial responses, one having hepatocellular carcinoma and two cutaneous melanoma.

The repertoire was sequenced with immunoSEQ multiplex PCR; TCRdb's copy has only in-frame clones and lacks some. This sample has 50,000 to 65,000 clones, with about 83% found just once. CDR1 is LNHDA, CDR2 SQIVND, per germline (reference sequence). V was pared by 4 bases and J by 5 bases, with 15 bases between. This CDR3 has 14 residues. This specimen consisted of CD4+ or CD8+ T cells sorted from blood, obtained in a trial of the OX40 agonist ivuxolimab. This TCR derives from an adult with an advanced solid tumor such as melanoma, head and neck, liver or kidney cancer. The rearrangement uses TRBV19 and TRBJ2-7; D gene ambiguous. The CDR3 sequence: CASSTQTMPHEQYF. For the CDR3, the DNA is TGTGCCAGTAGTACTCAGACCATGCCCCACGAGCAGTACTTC.